This T cell receptor beta chain was sequenced for a study of control samples from healthy donors and cancer patients. With V trimmed by 2 bases and J by 7 bases, 5 bases remained unmatched. The CDR3 length is 15 residues. Here immunoSEQ multiplex PCR was the method, and the copy in TCRdb shows in-frame clones only, minus some. Among about 120,000 clones listed, approximately 88% were seen once. Input material: blood. This sequence was found in a man aged 45-65 years in good health. The chain has TRBV23-1 and TRBJ1-4, with 9 bases aligning to TRBD1. TRBV23-1 is an open reading frame whose function is uncertain. Here the CDR3 reads CASSQEGQGPEKLFF. For the CDR3, the DNA is TGCGCCAGCAGTCAAGAGGGACAGGGTCCTGAAAAACTGTTTTTT.